These T cell receptor beta chains were read from a single sample in a study of siplizumab effects on memory and regulatory T cells. Sequencing was performed with immunoSEQ multiplex PCR; in TCRdb, only in-frame clones are kept and a portion is missing. The repertoire holds tens of thousands of clones, with around 97% as singletons. The sequenced sample was naive CD8+ T cells sorted from blood. These receptors were taken from a human donor in good health. Each CDR3 is given with its conserved first and last residue. A D gene is named only where the DNA matches it firmly. A clone size is listed for some rows: how often the clone was seen (once, few, many), or a class if it is expanded.

cdr3_length j_call clone_size d_call v_call cdr3_aa cdr3_nt
15 TRBJ2-1 . TRBD1 TRBV7-9 CASSPRTGTYNEQFF TGTGCCAGCAGCCCAAGGACAGGGACCTACAATGAGCAGTTCTTC
13 TRBJ2-7 . . TRBV19 CASSIGSTYEQYF TGTGCCAGTAGTATCGGATCAACCTACGAGCAGTACTTC
14 TRBJ1-1 . . TRBV27 CASSFGSMNTEAFF TGTGCCAGCAGTTTTGGATCCATGAACACTGAAGCTTTCTTT
13 TRBJ2-1 . . TRBV27 CASSLRGYNEQFF TGTGCCAGCAGTTTAAGGGGGTACAATGAGCAGTTCTTC
15 TRBJ2-7 once TRBD1 TRBV6-5 CASSGSGTGTYEQYF TGTGCCAGCAGTGGATCCGGGACAGGGACCTACGAGCAGTACTTC
16 TRBJ1-2 . . TRBV27 CASSLLVQGRGYGYTF TGTGCCAGCAGTTTATTGGTGCAGGGGAGAGGATATGGCTACACCTTC
13 TRBJ1-1 . . TRBV9 CASSPTGVTEAFF TGTGCCAGCAGCCCCACCGGGGTCACTGAAGCTTTCTTT
16 TRBJ1-6 . . TRBV25-1 CASSELGDPHNSPLHF TGTGCCAGCAGTGAATTAGGGGACCCCCATAATTCACCCCTCCACTTT
15 TRBJ2-1 . TRBD1 TRBV5-6 CASSLGKGAVDEQFF TGTGCCAGCAGCTTGGGGAAGGGGGCGGTTGATGAGCAGTTCTTC
17 TRBJ1-1 . TRBD1 TRBV5-5 CASSFSGPGQGGTEAFF TGTGCCAGCAGCTTTTCGGGACCCGGGCAGGGGGGCACTGAAGCTTTCTTT
16 TRBJ1-5 . . TRBV12-5 CASGGGEAMSNQPQHF TGTGCTAGTGGTGGGGGCGAGGCTATGAGCAATCAGCCCCAGCATTTT
15 TRBJ2-2 . . TRBV4-1 CASSHPVANTGELFF TGCGCCAGCAGCCATCCGGTCGCGAACACCGGGGAGCTGTTTTTT
16 TRBJ2-4 . . TRBV4-2 CASSPDITRAKNIQYF TGTGCCAGCAGCCCGGACATAACGAGAGCCAAAAACATTCAGTACTTC
15 TRBJ1-5 . . TRBV7-6 CASSLVPDSNQPQHF TGTGCCAGCAGCCTAGTTCCAGATAGCAATCAGCCCCAGCATTTT
14 TRBJ2-7 . . TRBV5-8 CASSLVLLSYEQYF TGTGCCAGCAGCTTGGTACTACTTTCCTACGAGCAGTACTTC
13 TRBJ2-7 . TRBD2 TRBV7-4 CASSPGLPYEQYF TGTGCCAGCAGCCCGGGACTACCCTACGAGCAGTACTTC
14 TRBJ2-7 . . TRBV7-8 CASVTGSTAYEQYF TGTGCCAGCGTTACCGGGTCGACAGCCTACGAGCAGTACTTC
15 TRBJ1-5 . . TRBV28 CASSLRDIANQPQHF TGTGCCAGCAGTTTACGGGACATTGCCAATCAGCCCCAGCATTTT
13 TRBJ1-3 . . TRBV30 CAWSVSDGNTIYF TGTGCCTGGAGTGTATCGGACGGAAACACCATATATTTT
15 TRBJ2-7 once TRBD2 TRBV5-6 CASSFWTSGSGEQYF TGTGCCAGCAGCTTTTGGACTAGCGGGAGTGGGGAGCAGTACTTC
15 TRBJ2-1 . . TRBV27 CASSRRDSQLDEQFF TGTGCCAGCAGTCGCCGGGACTCCCAATTAGATGAGCAGTTCTTC
16 TRBJ1-1 . TRBD1 TRBV5-1 CASSLQQGARGTEAFF TGCGCCAGCAGCTTGCAACAGGGGGCGCGGGGCACTGAAGCTTTCTTT
14 TRBJ2-7 . . TRBV19 CASSMGEVSYEQYF TGTGCCAGTAGTATGGGGGAGGTTTCCTACGAGCAGTACTTC
12 TRBJ2-7 . . TRBV6-1 CASSTTAYEQYF TGTGCCAGCAGTACGACAGCCTACGAGCAGTACTTC
14 TRBJ1-2 . TRBD1 TRBV30 CAWSVDRANYGYTF TGTGCCTGGAGTGTGGACAGGGCTAACTATGGCTACACCTTC
16 TRBJ2-2 . . TRBV7-9 CASSTARDFYTGELFF TGTGCCAGCAGCACGGCAAGGGACTTTTACACCGGGGAGCTGTTTTTT
13 TRBJ2-7 . . TRBV5-5 CASSSQPSFEQYF TGTGCCAGCAGTTCACAACCCTCCTTCGAGCAGTACTTC
15 TRBJ1-2 . TRBD1 TRBV10-3 CAISEAKTGVEGYTF TGTGCCATCAGTGAGGCCAAAACAGGGGTAGAGGGCTACACCTTC
15 TRBJ1-1 . . TRBV7-8 CASSLVWGYDTEAFF TGTGCCAGCAGCTTAGTTTGGGGGTACGACACTGAAGCTTTCTTT
15 TRBJ2-7 . . TRBV11-3 CASSLGPREFYEQYF TGTGCCAGCAGCTTAGGCCCCAGGGAATTCTACGAGCAGTACTTC
13 TRBJ1-1 . . TRBV11-2 CASSLDLNTEAFF TGTGCCAGCAGCTTAGATCTGAACACTGAAGCTTTCTTT
16 TRBJ1-2 . . TRBV9 CASSALARGANYGYTF TGTGCCAGCAGCGCACTTGCTCGGGGGGCCAACTATGGCTACACCTTC
14 TRBJ2-7 . TRBD1 TRBV19 CASSITGGPYEQYF TGTGCCAGTAGTATCACAGGGGGCCCCTACGAGCAGTACTTC
16 TRBJ2-7 . TRBD2 TRBV18 CASSPSSPSGRYEQYF TGTGCCAGCTCACCAAGTTCGCCTAGCGGGAGATACGAGCAGTACTTC
15 TRBJ2-5 . . TRBV9 CASSVLGGHQETQYF TGTGCCAGCAGCGTGTTGGGGGGCCACCAAGAGACCCAGTACTTC
14 TRBJ1-1 . . TRBV6-6 CASSYVTLNTEAFF TGTGCCAGCAGTTATGTTACCTTGAACACTGAAGCTTTCTTT
12 TRBJ2-3 . . TRBV28 CASNVDTDTQYF TGTGCCAGCAATGTGGACACAGATACGCAGTATTTT
15 TRBJ2-7 . . TRBV4-3 CASSQGAQGPYEQYF TGCGCCAGCAGCCAAGGGGCCCAGGGACCCTACGAGCAGTACTTC
13 TRBJ2-7 . . TRBV25-1 CASSEFEAGEQYF TGTGCCAGCAGTGAATTCGAAGCTGGCGAGCAGTACTTC
15 TRBJ2-7 . TRBD2 TRBV4-1 CASSPLSGGPYEQYF TGCGCCAGCAGCCCCCTTTCGGGGGGACCGTACGAGCAGTACTTC
13 TRBJ1-4 . . TRBV28 CASSFRRVGKLFF TGTGCCAGCAGTTTCCGCAGGGTCGGTAAACTGTTTTTT
13 TRBJ2-7 . . TRBV27 CASSFRRGYEQYF TGTGCCAGCAGTTTTAGGCGGGGTTACGAGCAGTACTTC
12 TRBJ2-7 . . TRBV5-1 CASSLGPEEQYF TGCGCCAGCAGCTTGGGGCCAGAAGAGCAGTACTTC
15 TRBJ1-1 . . TRBV6-5 CASSSIMDSITEAFF TGTGCCAGCAGTTCGATCATGGACAGCATCACTGAAGCTTTCTTT
17 TRBJ2-2 . TRBD2 TRBV5-1 CASSLGGLAGSTGELFF TGCGCCAGCAGCTTGGGCGGACTAGCGGGGAGCACCGGGGAGCTGTTTTTT
16 TRBJ2-1 . . TRBV27 CASSLSFLAPYNEQFF TGTGCCAGCAGTTTAAGTTTCCTAGCGCCCTACAATGAGCAGTTCTTC
14 TRBJ1-2 . . TRBV4-1 CASSHPTGAAGYTF TGCGCCAGCAGCCATCCTACCGGGGCGGCCGGCTACACCTTC
13 TRBJ2-7 . . TRBV28 CASRYTGNYEQYF TGTGCCAGCAGGTATACAGGGAACTACGAGCAGTACTTC
17 TRBJ2-1 . . TRBV6-1 CASSEALIWQLLNEQFF TGTGCCAGCAGTGAAGCGCTTATCTGGCAGCTCCTCAATGAGCAGTTCTTC
14 TRBJ2-7 . . TRBV5-6 CASSLDLSSYEQYF TGTGCCAGCAGCTTGGATTTGAGCTCCTACGAGCAGTACTTC
13 TRBJ2-5 . . TRBV5-4 CASSSQVGETQYF TGTGCCAGCAGCTCACAGGTTGGAGAGACCCAGTACTTC
12 TRBJ2-7 . . TRBV25-1 CAIEGEAYEQYF TGTGCCATCGAGGGGGAAGCCTACGAGCAGTACTTC
13 TRBJ2-5 . . TRBV27 CASSLNPWETQYF TGTGCCAGCAGTTTAAACCCCTGGGAGACCCAGTACTTC